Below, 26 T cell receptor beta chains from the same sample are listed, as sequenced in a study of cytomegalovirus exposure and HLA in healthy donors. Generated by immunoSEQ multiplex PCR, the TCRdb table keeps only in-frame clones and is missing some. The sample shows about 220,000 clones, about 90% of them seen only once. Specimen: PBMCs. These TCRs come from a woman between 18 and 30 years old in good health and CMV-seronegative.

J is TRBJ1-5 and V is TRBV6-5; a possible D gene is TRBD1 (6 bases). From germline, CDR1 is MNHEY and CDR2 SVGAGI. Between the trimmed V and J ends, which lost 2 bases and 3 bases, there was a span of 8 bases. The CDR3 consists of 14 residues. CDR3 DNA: TGTGCCAGCAGTTACCAGGGGTTCAATCAGCCCCAGCATTTT. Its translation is CASSYQGFNQPQHF.

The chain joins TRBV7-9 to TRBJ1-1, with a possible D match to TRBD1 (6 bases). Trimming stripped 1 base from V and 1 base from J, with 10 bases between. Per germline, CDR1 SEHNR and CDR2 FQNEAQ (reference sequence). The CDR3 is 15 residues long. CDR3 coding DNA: TGTGCCAGCAGCTTAGATCCCAGGGGGAACACTGAAGCTTTCTTT. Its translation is CASSLDPRGNTEAFF.

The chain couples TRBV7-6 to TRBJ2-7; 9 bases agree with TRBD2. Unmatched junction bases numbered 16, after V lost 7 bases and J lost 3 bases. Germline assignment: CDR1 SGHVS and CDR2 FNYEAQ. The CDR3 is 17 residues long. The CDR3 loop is CASTPQVGGRAVYEQYF. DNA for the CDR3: TGTGCCAGCACACCTCAGGTTGGCGGGAGGGCCGTCTACGAGCAGTACTTC.

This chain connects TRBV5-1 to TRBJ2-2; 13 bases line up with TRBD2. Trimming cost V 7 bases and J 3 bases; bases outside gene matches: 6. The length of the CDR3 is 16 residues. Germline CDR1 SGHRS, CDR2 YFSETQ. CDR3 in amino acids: CASVGGLAGDTGELFF. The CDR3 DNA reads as TGCGCCAGCGTTGGTGGACTAGCGGGAGACACCGGGGAGCTGTTTTTT.

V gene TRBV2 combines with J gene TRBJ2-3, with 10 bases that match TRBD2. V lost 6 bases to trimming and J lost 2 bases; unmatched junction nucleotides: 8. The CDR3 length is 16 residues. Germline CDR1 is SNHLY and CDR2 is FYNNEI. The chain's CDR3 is CASSARTSGITDTQYF. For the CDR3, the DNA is TGTGCCAGCAGCGCCCGGACTAGCGGCATCACAGATACGCAGTATTTT.

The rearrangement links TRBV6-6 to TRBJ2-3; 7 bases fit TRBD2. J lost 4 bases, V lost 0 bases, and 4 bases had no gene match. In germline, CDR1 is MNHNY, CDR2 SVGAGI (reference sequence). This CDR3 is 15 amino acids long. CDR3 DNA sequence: TGTGCCAGCAGTTACTCTGCGGGAGAGCCAGATACGCAGTATTTT. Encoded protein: CASSYSAGEPDTQYF.

The CDR3 nucleotides are TGCGCCAGCAGCGTGATGACGGAGTCTGGAAACACCATATATTTT. Translation gives CASSVMTESGNTIYF. V gene TRBV5-1 combines with J gene TRBJ1-3; D remains unclear. Trimming left V 4 bases short and J 1 base short, with 12 bases between. Germline V gives CDR1 SGHRS, CDR2 YFSETQ. CDR3 length equals 15 residues.

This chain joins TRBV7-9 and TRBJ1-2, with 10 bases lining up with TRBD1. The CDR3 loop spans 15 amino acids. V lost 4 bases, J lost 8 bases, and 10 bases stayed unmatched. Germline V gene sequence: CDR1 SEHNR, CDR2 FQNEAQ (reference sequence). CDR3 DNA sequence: TGTGCCAGCAGCTCCCTCACCGGGACAGGGGACGGCTACACCTTC. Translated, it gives CASSSLTGTGDGYTF.

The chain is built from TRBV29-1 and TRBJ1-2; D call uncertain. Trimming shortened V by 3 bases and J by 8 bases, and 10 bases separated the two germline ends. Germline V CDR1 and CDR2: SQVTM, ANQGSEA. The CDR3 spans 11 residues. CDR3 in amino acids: CSVDGSGGYTF. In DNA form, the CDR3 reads TGCAGCGTTGATGGTTCGGGGGGCTACACCTTC.

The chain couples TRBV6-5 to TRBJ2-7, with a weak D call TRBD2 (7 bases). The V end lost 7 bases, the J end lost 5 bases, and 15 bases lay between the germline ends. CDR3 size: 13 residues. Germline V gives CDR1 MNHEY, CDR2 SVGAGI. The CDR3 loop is CASTRGAGHEQYF. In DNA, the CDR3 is TGTGCCAGCACCAGGGGAGCGGGACACGAGCAGTACTTC.

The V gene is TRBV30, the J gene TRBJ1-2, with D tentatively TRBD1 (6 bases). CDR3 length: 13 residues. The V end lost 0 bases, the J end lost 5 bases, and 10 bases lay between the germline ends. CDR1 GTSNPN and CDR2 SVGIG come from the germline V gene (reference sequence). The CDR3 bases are TGTGCCTGGAGTGTCCTTAGGGGGTATGGCTACACCTTC. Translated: CAWSVLRGYGYTF.

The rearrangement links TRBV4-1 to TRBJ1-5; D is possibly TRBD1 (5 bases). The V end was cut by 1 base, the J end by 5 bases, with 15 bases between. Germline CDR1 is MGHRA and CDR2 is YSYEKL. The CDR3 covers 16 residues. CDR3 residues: CASSQALPGHYQPQHF. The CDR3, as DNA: TGCGCCAGCAGCCAAGCCCTGCCAGGGCATTATCAGCCCCAGCATTTT.

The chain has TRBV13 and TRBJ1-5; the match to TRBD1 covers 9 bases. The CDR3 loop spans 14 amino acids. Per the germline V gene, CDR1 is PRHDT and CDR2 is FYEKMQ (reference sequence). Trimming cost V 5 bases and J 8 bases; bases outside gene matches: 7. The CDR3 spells CASSRDRETEPQHF. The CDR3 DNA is TGTGCCAGCAGCCGGGACAGGGAGACTGAGCCCCAGCATTTT.

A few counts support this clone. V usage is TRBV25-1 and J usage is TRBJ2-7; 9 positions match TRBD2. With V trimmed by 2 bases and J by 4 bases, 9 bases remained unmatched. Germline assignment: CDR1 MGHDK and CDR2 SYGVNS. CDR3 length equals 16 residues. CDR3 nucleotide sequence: TGTGCCAGCAGTGAAGGTTCTGGACTAGCGCGATACGAGCAGTACTTC. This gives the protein CASSEGSGLARYEQYF.

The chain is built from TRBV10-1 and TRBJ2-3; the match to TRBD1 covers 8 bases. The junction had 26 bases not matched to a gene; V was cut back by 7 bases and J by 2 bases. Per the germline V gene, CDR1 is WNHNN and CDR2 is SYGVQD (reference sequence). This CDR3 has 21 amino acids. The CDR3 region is CASTVRRDRPGQQLVTDTQYF. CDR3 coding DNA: TGCGCCAGCACCGTCCGCAGGGACAGGCCAGGCCAGCAGCTCGTCACAGATACGCAGTATTTT.

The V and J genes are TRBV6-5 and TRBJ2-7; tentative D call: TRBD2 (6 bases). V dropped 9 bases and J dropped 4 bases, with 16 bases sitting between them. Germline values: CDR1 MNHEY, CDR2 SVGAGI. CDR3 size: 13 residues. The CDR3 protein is CASRPGLNYEQYF. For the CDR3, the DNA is TGTGCCAGTAGACCGGGACTTAATTACGAGCAGTACTTC.

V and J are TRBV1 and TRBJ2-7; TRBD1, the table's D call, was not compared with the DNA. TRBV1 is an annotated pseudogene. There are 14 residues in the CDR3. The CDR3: CTSSQDPLPGEQYF. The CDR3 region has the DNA TGCACCAGCAGCCAAGATCCCTTACCAGGGGAGCAGTACTTC.

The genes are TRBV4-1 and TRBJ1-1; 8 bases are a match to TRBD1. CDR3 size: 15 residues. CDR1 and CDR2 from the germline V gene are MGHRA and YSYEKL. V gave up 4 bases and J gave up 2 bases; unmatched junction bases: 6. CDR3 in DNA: TGCGCCAGCAGCCGAGTCGGACAGGGAAACACTGAAGCTTTCTTT. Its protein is CASSRVGQGNTEAFF.

CDR3 protein: CASSLKSRMGGDEQYF. In DNA, the CDR3 is TGTGCCAGCAGCTTAAAATCTAGGATGGGCGGGGACGAGCAGTACTTC. This rearrangement joins TRBV7-8 to TRBJ2-7; TRBD2 might be the D (6 bases). The CDR3 length is 16 residues. V was clipped by 2 bases and J by 5 bases, with 19 bases between them. Germline CDR1 is SGHVS and CDR2 is FQNEAQ.

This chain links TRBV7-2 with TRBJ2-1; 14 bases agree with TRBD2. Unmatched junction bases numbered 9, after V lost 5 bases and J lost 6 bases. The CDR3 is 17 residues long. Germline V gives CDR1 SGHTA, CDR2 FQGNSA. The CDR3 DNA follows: TGTGCCAGCAGCATACTCGGGACTAGCGGGAGTCGCAATGAGCAGTTCTTC. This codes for CASSILGTSGSRNEQFF.

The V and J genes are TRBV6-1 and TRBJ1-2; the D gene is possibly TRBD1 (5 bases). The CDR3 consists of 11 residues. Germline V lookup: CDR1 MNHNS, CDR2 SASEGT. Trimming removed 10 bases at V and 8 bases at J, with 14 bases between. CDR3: CATHRGEGYTF. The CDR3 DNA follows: TGTGCCACTCATCGGGGGGAAGGCTACACCTTC.

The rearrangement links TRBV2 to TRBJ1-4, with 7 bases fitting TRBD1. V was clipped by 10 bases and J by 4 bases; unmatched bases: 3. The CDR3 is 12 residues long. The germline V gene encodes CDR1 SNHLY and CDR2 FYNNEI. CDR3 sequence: CATGTDNEKLFF. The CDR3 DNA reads TGTGCCACCGGGACAGATAATGAAAAACTGTTTTTT.

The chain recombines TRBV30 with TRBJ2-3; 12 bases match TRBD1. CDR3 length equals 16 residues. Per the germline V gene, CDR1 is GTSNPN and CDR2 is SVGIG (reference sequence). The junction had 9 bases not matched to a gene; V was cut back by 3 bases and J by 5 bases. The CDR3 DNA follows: TGTGCCTGGAGCACCGGGACAGGGGGCCTCGGAGATACGCAGTATTTT. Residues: CAWSTGTGGLGDTQYF. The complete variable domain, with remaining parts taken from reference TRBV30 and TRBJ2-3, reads SQTIHQWPATLVQPVGSPLSLECTVEGTSNPNLYWYRQAAGRGLQLLFYSVGIGQISSEVPQNLSASRPQDRQFILSSKKLLLSDSGFYLCAWSTGTGGLGDTQYFGPGTRLTVL.

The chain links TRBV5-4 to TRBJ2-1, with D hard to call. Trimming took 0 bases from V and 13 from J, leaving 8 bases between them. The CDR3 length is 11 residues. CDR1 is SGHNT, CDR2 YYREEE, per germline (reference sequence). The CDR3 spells CASSLGLNQFF. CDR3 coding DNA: TGTGCCAGCAGCTTGGGTCTAAACCAGTTCTTC.

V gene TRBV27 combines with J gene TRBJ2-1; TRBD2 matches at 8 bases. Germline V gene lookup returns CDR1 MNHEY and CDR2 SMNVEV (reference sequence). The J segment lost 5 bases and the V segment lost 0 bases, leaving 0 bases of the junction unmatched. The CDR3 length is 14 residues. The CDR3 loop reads CASSLSGGDNEQFF. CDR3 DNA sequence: TGTGCCAGCAGTTTATCCGGGGGGGACAATGAGCAGTTCTTC.

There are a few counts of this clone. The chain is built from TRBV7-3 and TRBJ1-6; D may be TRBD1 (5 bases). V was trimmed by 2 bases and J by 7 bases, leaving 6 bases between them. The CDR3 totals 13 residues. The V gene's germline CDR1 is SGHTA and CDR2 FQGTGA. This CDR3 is CASSLWGNSPLHF. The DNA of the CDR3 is TGTGCCAGCAGCTTATGGGGCAATTCACCCCTCCACTTT.